The rows below give T cell receptor beta chains drawn from one sample of a study of Tregs in tolerant kidney transplant recipients. Generated by immunoSEQ multiplex PCR, the TCRdb table keeps only in-frame clones and is missing some. The sample shows fewer than 80,000 clones, 95% to 98% of them seen only once. The sample in question was CD4+ T cells from blood, obtained before the transplant. Every receptor here comes from a human donor who received a combined kidney and bone marrow transplant. The CDR3 runs from the conserved cysteine through the conserved F or W. The D gene is left open where the match is weak. The listing skips clone size in some rows; elsewhere it reads once, few, many or a size class.

j_call clone_size v_call d_call cdr3_nt cdr3_aa
TRBJ2-3 NA TRBV2 NA TGTGCCAGCAGTGCACAGAGGGCGGCAGATACGCAGTATTTT CASSAQRAADTQYF
TRBJ2-7 NA TRBV5-1 TRBD1 TGCGCCAGCAGCTTGTCCGGGACAGGGGGCTTTTCCGGCGAGCAGTACTTC CASSLSGTGGFSGEQYF
TRBJ2-3 NA TRBV29-1 TRBD2 TGCAGCGTTGTCCCCCCTCCTAGCGGGGGCACAGATACGCAGTATTTT CSVVPPPSGGTDTQYF
TRBJ1-5 NA TRBV30 NA TGTGCCTGGAGTTTACCGGGGGGAGAGGGGCCCCAGCATTTT CAWSLPGGEGPQHF
TRBJ1-1 once TRBV15 NA TGTGCCACCAGCAGAGAGCGGGGCAGGGAAGTGTCTGAAGCTTTCTTT CATSRERGREVSEAFF
TRBJ2-5 NA TRBV11-1 TRBD1 TGTGCCAGCAGTGATACAGGGGTACGAGAGACCCAGTACTTC CASSDTGVRETQYF
TRBJ1-4 NA TRBV4-3 TRBD1 TGCGCCAGCAGCCGAATGACAGGGGGAGAAAAACTGTTTTTT CASSRMTGGEKLFF
TRBJ1-3 NA TRBV19 TRBD1 TGTGCCAGTAGTATTCCCGGACAGGGACGGAACACCATATATTTT CASSIPGQGRNTIYF
TRBJ2-5 NA TRBV7-2 NA TGTGCCAGCAGCAGGGGGGGGGCGGAGACCCAGTACTTC CASSRGGAETQYF
TRBJ1-3 NA TRBV7-2 NA TGTGCCAGCAGCTTAGTCCCGGGTTCTGGAAACACCATATATTTT CASSLVPGSGNTIYF
TRBJ1-1 NA TRBV6-5 TRBD1 TGTGCCAGCAATTATTTACGGGACAGTGAAGCTTTCTTT CASNYLRDSEAFF
TRBJ1-1 once TRBV7-2 NA TGTGCCAGCAGCTTAGCGCGGGCCATGAACACTGAAGCTTTCTTT CASSLARAMNTEAFF
TRBJ2-1 NA TRBV2 TRBD1 TGTGCCAGCAGTGGCCGGGACAGGGGAGACAATGAGCAGTTCTTC CASSGRDRGDNEQFF
TRBJ2-7 NA TRBV5-4 TRBD2 TGTGCCAGCAGCACCTCCCCTAGCGGGAGGATTGGTTACGAGCAGTACTTC CASSTSPSGRIGYEQYF
TRBJ1-1 NA TRBV28 TRBD1 TGTGCCAGCAGGCCCCCCGGGACAGGGTGGACTGAAGCTTTCTTT CASRPPGTGWTEAFF
TRBJ2-3 NA TRBV5-1 TRBD1 TGCGCCAGCACCCGGGACAGGGCTGGTACAGATACGCAGTATTTT CASTRDRAGTDTQYF